Below, 15 T cell receptor beta chains from the same sample are listed, as sequenced in a study of pediatric ulcerative colitis. Sequencing was performed with immunoSEQ multiplex PCR; in TCRdb, only in-frame clones are kept and a portion is missing. This table has under 50,000 clones, about 78% appearing once. The rectum was sampled with one to two pinch biopsies at colonoscopy. Source material: gut tissue. These receptors all stem from a girl between 10 and 17 years old with moderate ulcerative colitis.

The V and J genes are TRBV2 and TRBJ2-3, with D possibly matching TRBD1 (5 bases). Germline-derived CDR1 and CDR2 are SNHLY and FYNNEI. V was shortened by 3 bases and J by 4 bases, with 11 bases between the two germline ends. This CDR3 contains 14 residues. This chain's CDR3 is CASSDRAWADTQYF. The CDR3 DNA reads as TGTGCCAGCAGTGACAGGGCCTGGGCAGATACGCAGTATTTT.

The J gene is TRBJ2-3, the V gene TRBV10-1; 7 nucleotides line up with TRBD1. The CDR3 sequence is 15 residues long. CDR1 and CDR2 (germline): WNHNN, SYGVQD (reference sequence). V trimming: 6 bases; J trimming: 0 bases; junction bases outside the gene matches: 6. The CDR3 here is CASRSGTASTDTQYF. Written as DNA, the CDR3 is TGCGCCAGCAGATCCGGGACAGCTAGCACAGATACGCAGTATTTT.

This clone appeared a single time. The V call is TRBV6-5, the J call TRBJ1-2, with D possibly being TRBD1 (6 bases). Trimming cost V 5 bases and J 3 bases, with 16 bases left between them. Germline V gene data show CDR1 as MNHEY and CDR2 as SVGAGI. The CDR3 is 15 residues long. The CDR3 is CASSGGAKGDYGYTF. CDR3 in DNA: TGTGCCAGCAGTGGGGGGGCGAAGGGGGACTATGGCTACACCTTC.

This chain uses TRBV19 with TRBJ1-5; D remains ambiguous. Trimming cost V 3 bases and J 0 bases, with 9 bases left between them. The CDR3 loop spans 15 amino acids. The germline V gene encodes CDR1 LNHDA and CDR2 SQIVND (reference sequence). The CDR3 DNA is TGTGCCAGTAGTATCGCTAGTTATAGCAATCAGCCCCAGCATTTT. It translates to CASSIASYSNQPQHF.

This clone was counted a single time. This chain joins TRBV30 and TRBJ1-1, with TRBD1 matching over 7 bases. CDR3 size: 13 residues. Germline CDR1 GTSNPN, CDR2 SVGIG (reference sequence). Trimming took 0 bases from V and 4 from J; bases not matched to a gene: 2. CDR3: CAWSVTGFTEAFF. DNA of the CDR3: TGTGCCTGGAGTGTGACAGGGTTCACTGAAGCTTTCTTT. The variable domain in full, completed from reference TRBV30 and TRBJ1-1, reads SQTIHQWPATLVQPVGSPLSLECTVEGTSNPNLYWYRQAAGRGLQLLFYSVGIGQISSEVPQNLSASRPQDRQFILSSKKLLLSDSGFYLCAWSVTGFTEAFFGQGTRLTVV.

Only a few counts were recorded for this clone. The genes are TRBV5-1 and TRBJ1-2, with 8 bases fitting TRBD1. Trimming took 4 bases from V and 4 from J; bases not matched to a gene: 6. This CDR3 spans 14 amino acids. Germline CDR1 and CDR2: SGHRS and YFSETQ. CDR3 bases: TGCGCCAGCAGCCCAAGACAGGGGAGCTATGGCTACACCTTC. Encoded protein: CASSPRQGSYGYTF. The whole variable domain, filled in from reference TRBV5-1 and TRBJ1-2, reads KAGVTQTPRYLIKTRGQQVTLSCSPISGHRSVSWYQQTPGQGLQFLFEYFSETQRNKGNFPGRFSGRQFSNSRSEMNVSTLELGDSALYLCASSPRQGSYGYTFGSGTRLTVV.

This rearrangement joins TRBV11-2 to TRBJ2-5; no clear D gene. CDR3 size: 11 residues. V lost 4 bases to trimming and J lost 4 bases, with 4 bases between them. CDR1 and CDR2 from the germline V gene are SGHAT and FQNNGV. The DNA for the CDR3 is TGTGCCAGCAGCTACGTAGAGACCCAGTACTTC. This sequence encodes CASSYVETQYF.

The J gene is TRBJ1-1, the V gene TRBV7-2; TRBD1 matches 7 bases. Germline V CDR1 and CDR2: SGHTA, FQGNSA. With 5 bases clipped from V and 4 bases from J, the junction kept 7 bases outside the gene matches. The CDR3 length is 14 residues. DNA for the CDR3: TGTGCCAGCAGCACCCGACAGGGAAGCACTGAAGCTTTCTTT. Translating gives CASSTRQGSTEAFF. Together with reference TRBV7-2 and TRBJ1-1, the CDR3 gives the full variable domain: GAGVSQSPSNKVTEKGKDVELRCDPISGHTALYWYRQSLGQGLEFLIYFQGNSAPDKSGLPSDRFSAERTGGSVSTLTIQRTQQEDSAVYLCASSTRQGSTEAFFGQGTRLTVV.

The V call is TRBV7-9, the J call TRBJ2-7; 9 nucleotides match TRBD1. The CDR3 totals 16 residues. CDR1 is SEHNR, CDR2 FQNEAQ, per germline (reference sequence). With V trimmed by 5 bases and J by 6 bases, 14 bases remained unmatched. The CDR3 here is CASSPPAGQGSVEQYF. CDR3 nucleotide sequence: TGTGCCAGCAGCCCCCCAGCGGGACAGGGATCCGTCGAGCAGTACTTC.

V usage is TRBV4-2 and J usage is TRBJ1-2; maybe TRBD1 (6 bases). The V end was cut by 2 bases, the J end by 2 bases, with 12 bases between. The CDR3 runs to 15 residues. Germline CDR1 LGHNA, CDR2 YNFKEQ. In DNA form, the CDR3 reads TGTGCCAGCAGCCAACCTGACAGGATAAACTATGGCTACACCTTC. This codes for CASSQPDRINYGYTF.

A few counts support this clone. The chain recombines TRBV4-1 with TRBJ1-5; the match to TRBD1 covers 8 bases. V lost 4 bases and J lost 9; bases outside the gene matches: 8. CDR1 is MGHRA, CDR2 YSYEKL, per germline. The CDR3 covers 14 residues. CDR3 in DNA: TGCGCCAGCAGCCCCGGGACAGGACCCCTGCCCCAGCATTTT. Amino acids: CASSPGTGPLPQHF.

This clone was recorded only once. CDR3 sequence (DNA): TGCGCCAGCAGCTGGCAGGGCGCGGAACGTGAAGCTTTCTTT. Translation: CASSWQGAEREAFF. This chain uses TRBV5-1 with TRBJ1-1, with a weak D call TRBD1 (5 bases). There are 14 residues in the CDR3. The germline V gene has CDR1 SGHRS and CDR2 YFSETQ. Deletions cut 3 bases from V and 7 bases from J, with 16 bases between.

CDR3 sequence reads: CASSTSGSNEQFF. The CDR3 DNA follows: TGTGCCAGCTCAACTAGCGGCTCCAATGAGCAGTTCTTC. The chain joins TRBV18 to TRBJ2-1; TRBD2 agrees at 8 bases. The V segment lost 5 bases and the J segment 6 bases; nucleotides outside the gene matches: 3. Germline CDR1 and CDR2: KGHSH and LQKENI. The CDR3 extends over 13 amino acids.

V usage is TRBV11-2 and J usage is TRBJ1-1; D is possibly TRBD1 (5 bases). This CDR3 spans 14 amino acids. The V end was cut by 1 base, the J end by 5 bases, with 11 bases between. CDR1 SGHAT and CDR2 FQNNGV come from the germline V gene. CDR3 sequence (DNA): TGTGCCAGCAGCTTAGGAGCAGGGAATACTGAAGCTTTCTTT. It translates to CASSLGAGNTEAFF.

The CDR3 bases are TGCGCCAGCAGTGAGATTTCTAGCACAGATACGCAGTATTTT. Translation gives CASSEISSTDTQYF. V and J are TRBV10-1 and TRBJ2-3, with D unresolved. Trimming pared 2 bases from V and 0 bases from J, leaving 6 bases between. The germline V gene encodes CDR1 WNHNN and CDR2 SYGVQD (reference sequence). CDR3 length equals 14 residues.